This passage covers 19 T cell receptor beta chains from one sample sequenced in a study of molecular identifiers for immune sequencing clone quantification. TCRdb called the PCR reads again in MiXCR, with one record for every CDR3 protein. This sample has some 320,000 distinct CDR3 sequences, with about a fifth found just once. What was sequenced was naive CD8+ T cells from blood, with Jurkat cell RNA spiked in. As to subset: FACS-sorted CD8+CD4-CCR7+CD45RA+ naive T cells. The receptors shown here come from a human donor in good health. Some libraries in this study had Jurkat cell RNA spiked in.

CDR3 loop: CSARPALKETQYF. The CDR3 DNA sequence: TGCAGTGCTAGACCGGCCCTCAAAGAGACCCAGTACTTC. This rearrangement joins TRBV20-1 to TRBJ2-5; D is ambiguous. Per the germline V gene, CDR1 is DFQATT and CDR2 is SNEGSKA (reference sequence). This CDR3 spans 13 amino acids. V lost 2 bases and J lost 3, with 10 bases in between.

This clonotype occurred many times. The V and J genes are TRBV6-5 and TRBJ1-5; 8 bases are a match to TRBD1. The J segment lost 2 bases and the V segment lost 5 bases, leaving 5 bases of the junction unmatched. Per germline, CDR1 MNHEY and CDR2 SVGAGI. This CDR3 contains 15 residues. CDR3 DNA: TGTGCCAGCAGTCGAGGACAGGGTGGCAATCAGCCCCAGCATTTT. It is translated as CASSRGQGGNQPQHF.

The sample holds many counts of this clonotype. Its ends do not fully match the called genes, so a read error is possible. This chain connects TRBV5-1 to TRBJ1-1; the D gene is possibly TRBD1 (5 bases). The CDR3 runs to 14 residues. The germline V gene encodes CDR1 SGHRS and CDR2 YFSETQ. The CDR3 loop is CASSLTVTNTEAFF. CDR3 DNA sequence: TGTGCCAGCAGCCTGACAGTAACGAACACTGAAGCTTTCTTT. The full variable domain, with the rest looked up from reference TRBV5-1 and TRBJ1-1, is KAGVTQTPRYLIKTRGQQVTLSCSPISGHRSVSWYQQTPGQGLQFLFEYFSETQRNKGNFPGRFSGRQFSNSRSEMNVSTLELGDSALYLCASSLTVTNTEAFFGQGTRLTVV.

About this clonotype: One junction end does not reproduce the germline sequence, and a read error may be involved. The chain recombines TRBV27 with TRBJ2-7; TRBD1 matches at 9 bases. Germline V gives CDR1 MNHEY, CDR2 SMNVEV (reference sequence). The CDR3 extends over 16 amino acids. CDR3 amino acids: CAGSSLQGAGSYEQYF. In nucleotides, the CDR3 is TGTGCCGGCAGTTCCTTACAGGGGGCAGGGTCCTACGAGCAGTACTTC.

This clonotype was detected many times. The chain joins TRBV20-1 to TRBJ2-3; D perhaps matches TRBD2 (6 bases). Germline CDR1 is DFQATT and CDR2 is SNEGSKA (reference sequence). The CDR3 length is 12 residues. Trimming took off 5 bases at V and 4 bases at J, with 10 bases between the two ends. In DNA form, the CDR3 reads TGCAGTGCTCTCTGGGGGGCAGATACGCAGTATTTT. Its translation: CSALWGADTQYF.

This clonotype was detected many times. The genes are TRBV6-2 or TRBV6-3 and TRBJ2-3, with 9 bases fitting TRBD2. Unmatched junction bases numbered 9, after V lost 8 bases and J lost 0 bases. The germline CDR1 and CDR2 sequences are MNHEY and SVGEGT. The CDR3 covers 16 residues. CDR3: CASDPAGGRSTDTQYF. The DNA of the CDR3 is TGTGCCAGCGACCCGGCGGGAGGGCGGAGCACAGATACGCAGTATTTT.

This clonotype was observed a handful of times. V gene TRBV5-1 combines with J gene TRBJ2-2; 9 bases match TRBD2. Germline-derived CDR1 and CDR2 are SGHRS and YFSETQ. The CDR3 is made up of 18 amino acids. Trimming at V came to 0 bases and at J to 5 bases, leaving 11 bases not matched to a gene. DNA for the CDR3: TGCGCCAGCAGCTTGGTCTCTCTAGCGGGGATACCTACCGGGGAGCTGTTTTTT. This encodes CASSLVSLAGIPTGELFF.

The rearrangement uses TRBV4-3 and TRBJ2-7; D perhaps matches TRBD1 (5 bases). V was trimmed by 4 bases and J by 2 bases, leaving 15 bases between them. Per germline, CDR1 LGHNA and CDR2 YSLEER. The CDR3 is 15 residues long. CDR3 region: CASSREFQGAYEQYF. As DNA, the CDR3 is TGCGCCAGCAGCCGAGAATTCCAGGGCGCCTACGAGCAGTACTTC.

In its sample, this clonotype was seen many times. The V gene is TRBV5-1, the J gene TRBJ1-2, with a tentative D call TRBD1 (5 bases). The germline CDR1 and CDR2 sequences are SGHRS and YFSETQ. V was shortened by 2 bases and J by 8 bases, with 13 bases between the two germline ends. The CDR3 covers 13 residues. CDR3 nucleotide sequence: TGCGCCAGCAGCTTAAGAGGGGTTGAAGGCTACACCTTC. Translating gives CASSLRGVEGYTF.

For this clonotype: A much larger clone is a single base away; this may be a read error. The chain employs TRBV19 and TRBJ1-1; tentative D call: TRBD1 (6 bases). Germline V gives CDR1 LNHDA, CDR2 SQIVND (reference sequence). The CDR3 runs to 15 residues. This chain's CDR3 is CASTAGASLNTETFF. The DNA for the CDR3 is TGTGCCAGTACGGCGGGGGCCAGCTTGAACACTGAAACTTTCTTT.

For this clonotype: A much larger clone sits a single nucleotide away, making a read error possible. The DNA for the CDR3 is TGCGCCAGCAGCTTGGCCGGGCTGGGGGCGGATACGCAGTATTTT. Protein: CASSLAGLGADTQYF. The chain joins TRBV5-1 to TRBJ2-3; a weak D match, TRBD1 (6 bases). V dropped 0 bases and J dropped 6 bases, with 14 bases sitting between them. Germline lookup yields CDR1 SGHRS and CDR2 YFSETQ. This CDR3 has 15 residues. Complete variable domain (other parts from reference TRBV5-1 and TRBJ2-3): KAGVTQTPRYLIKTRGQQVTLSCSPISGHRSVSWYQQTPGQGLQFLFEYFSETQRNKGNFPGRFSGRQFSNSRSEMNVSTLELGDSALYLCASSLAGLGADTQYFGPGTRLTVL.

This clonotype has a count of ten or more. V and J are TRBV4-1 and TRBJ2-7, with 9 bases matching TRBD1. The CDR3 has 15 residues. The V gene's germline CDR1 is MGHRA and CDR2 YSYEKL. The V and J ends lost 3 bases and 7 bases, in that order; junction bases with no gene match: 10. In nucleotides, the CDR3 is TGCGCCAGCAGCCACCCCGGGACAGGGCCTTCAGAGCAGTACTTC. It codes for CASSHPGTGPSEQYF.

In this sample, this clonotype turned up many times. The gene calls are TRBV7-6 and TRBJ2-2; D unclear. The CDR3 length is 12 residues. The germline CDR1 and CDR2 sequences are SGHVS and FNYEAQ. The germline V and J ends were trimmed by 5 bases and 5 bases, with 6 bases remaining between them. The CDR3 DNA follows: TGTGCCAGCAGCCATCGGACCGGGGAGCTGTTTTTT. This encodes CASSHRTGELFF.

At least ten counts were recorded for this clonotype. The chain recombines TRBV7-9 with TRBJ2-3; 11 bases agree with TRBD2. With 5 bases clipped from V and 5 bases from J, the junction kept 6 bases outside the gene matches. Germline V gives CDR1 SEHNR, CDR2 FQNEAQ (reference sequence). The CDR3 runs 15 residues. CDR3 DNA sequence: TGTGCCAGCAGCCCGACTAGCGGGGAGTTAGATACGCAGTATTTT. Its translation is CASSPTSGELDTQYF.

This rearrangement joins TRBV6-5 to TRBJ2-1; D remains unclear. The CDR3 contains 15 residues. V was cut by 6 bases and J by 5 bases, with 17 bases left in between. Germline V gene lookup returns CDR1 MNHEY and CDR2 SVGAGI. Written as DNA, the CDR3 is TGTGCCAGCAGAATTTCGCCTTTTTTAAACAATGAGCAGTTCTTC. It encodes CASRISPFLNNEQFF.

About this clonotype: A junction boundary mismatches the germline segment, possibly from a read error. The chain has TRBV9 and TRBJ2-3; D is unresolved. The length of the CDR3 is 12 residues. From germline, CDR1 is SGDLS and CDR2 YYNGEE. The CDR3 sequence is CVSSKTTDTQYF. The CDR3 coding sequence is TGTGTCAGCAGCAAGACCACAGATACGCAGTATTTT.

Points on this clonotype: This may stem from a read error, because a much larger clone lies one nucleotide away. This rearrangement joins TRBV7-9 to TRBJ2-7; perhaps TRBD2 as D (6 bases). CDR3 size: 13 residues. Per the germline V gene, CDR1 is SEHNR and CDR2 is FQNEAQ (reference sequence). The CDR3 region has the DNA TGTGCCAGCAGCAAACAACTAGCCTACGGGCAGTACTTC. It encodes CASSKQLAYGQYF.

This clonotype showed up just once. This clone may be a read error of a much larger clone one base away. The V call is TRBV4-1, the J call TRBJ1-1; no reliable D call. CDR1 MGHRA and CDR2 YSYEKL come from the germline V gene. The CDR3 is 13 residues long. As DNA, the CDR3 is TGCGCCAGCAACCAAGGGCCTGCCCCTGAAGCTTTCTTT. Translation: CASNQGPAPEAFF.

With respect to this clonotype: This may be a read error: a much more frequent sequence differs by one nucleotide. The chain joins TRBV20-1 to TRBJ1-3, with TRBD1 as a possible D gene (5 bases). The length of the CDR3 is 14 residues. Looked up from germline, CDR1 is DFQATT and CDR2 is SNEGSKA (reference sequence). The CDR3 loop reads CSAHKRGDGNTIFF. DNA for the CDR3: TGCAGTGCCCATAAGAGGGGCGATGGAAACACCATATTTTTT.